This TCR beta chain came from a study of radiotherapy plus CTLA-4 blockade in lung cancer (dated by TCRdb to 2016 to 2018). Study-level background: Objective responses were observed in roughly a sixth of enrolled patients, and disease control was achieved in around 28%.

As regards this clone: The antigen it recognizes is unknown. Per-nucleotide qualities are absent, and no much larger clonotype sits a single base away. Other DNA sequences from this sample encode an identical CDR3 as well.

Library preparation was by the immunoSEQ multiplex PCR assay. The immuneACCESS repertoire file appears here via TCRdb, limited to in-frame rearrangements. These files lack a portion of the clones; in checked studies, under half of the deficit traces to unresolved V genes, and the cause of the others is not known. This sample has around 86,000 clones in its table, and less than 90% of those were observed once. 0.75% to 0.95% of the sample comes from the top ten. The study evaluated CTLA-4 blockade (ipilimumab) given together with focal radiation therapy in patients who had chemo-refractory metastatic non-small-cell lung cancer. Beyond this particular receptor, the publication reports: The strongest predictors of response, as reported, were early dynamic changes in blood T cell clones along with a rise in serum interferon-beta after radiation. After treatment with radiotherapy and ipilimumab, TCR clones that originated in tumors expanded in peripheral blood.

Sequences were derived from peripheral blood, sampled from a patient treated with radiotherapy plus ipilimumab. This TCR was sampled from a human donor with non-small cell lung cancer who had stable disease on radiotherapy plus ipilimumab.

The DNA sequence follows: TGTGCCAGCAGTTACGAAGGGATCTCTGGAAACACCATATATTTT. This yields the protein CASSYEGISGNTIYF. The V and J segments used are TRBV6-6 and TRBJ1-3; too little of a D gene remains to name it. From a lookup of the germline V gene (reference sequence), CDR1 and CDR2 are MNHNY and SVGAGI. A distance of 8 bases separates the germline ends of V and J, which lose 2 bases and 0 bases respectively. Spanning cysteine to phenylalanine, the CDR3 consists of 15 amino acids. Only the CDR3 region is kept as DNA, spanning 45 bases read in frame from base 1.